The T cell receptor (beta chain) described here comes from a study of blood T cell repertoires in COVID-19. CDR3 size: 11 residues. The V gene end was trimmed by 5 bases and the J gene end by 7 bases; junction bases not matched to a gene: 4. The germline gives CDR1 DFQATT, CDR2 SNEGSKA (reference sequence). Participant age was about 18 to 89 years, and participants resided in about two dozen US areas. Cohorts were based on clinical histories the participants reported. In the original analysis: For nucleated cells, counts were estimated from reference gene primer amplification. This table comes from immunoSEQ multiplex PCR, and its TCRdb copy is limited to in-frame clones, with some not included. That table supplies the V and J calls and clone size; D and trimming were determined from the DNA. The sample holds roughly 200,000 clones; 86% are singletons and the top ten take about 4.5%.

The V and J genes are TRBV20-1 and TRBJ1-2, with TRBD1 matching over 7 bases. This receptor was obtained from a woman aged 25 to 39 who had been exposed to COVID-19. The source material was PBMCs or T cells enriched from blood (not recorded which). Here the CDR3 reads CSAGYRGGYTF. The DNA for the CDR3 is TGCAGTGCTGGATACAGGGGTGGCTACACCTTC.